This is a list of T cell receptor beta chains from one sample in a study of Graves' ophthalmopathy and Graves' hyperthyroidism. Using its own MiXCR run on the multiplex PCR reads, TCRdb lists one record per CDR3 protein. Of 500,000 to 600,000 distinct CDR3 sequences in the sample, under 45% were seen once. Sequenced: peripheral blood or thyroid tissue (not recorded which). The receptors were sampled from an adult man with Graves' hyperthyroidism. The CDR3 runs from the conserved cysteine through the conserved F or W. The D gene is left open where the match is weak. Clone size appears in some rows only: once, few, many, or a class for an expanded clone.

J gene	D gene	clone size	V gene	CDR3 protein	CDR3 DNA
TRBJ1-6	TRBD1	once	TRBV25-1	CASSEFDRGRNSPLHF	TGTGCCAGCAGTGAATTTGACAGGGGACGGAATTCACCCCTCCACTTT
TRBJ2-3	TRBD2	.	TRBV10-1	CASSAASGSGFTDTQYF	TGCGCCAGCAGTGCGGCTAGCGGGAGCGGGTTCACAGATACGCAGTATTTT
TRBJ2-7	.	many	TRBV29-1	CSVELGLGVRYEQYF	TGCAGCGTTGAATTGGGGCTTGGGGTACGCTACGAGCAGTACTTC
TRBJ1-6	TRBD1	many	TRBV20-1	CSALQGANSPLHF	TGCAGTGCTTTACAGGGGGCTAATTCACCCCTCCACTTT
TRBJ2-5	TRBD1	many	TRBV5-5	CASSLYGTGGETQYF	TGTGCCAGCAGCTTATATGGGACAGGGGGCGAGACCCAGTACTTC
TRBJ2-7	.	many	TRBV20-1	CSAQGRIRYEQYF	TGCAGTGCGCAGGGACGGATACGCTACGAGCAGTACTTC
TRBJ1-2	.	.	TRBV10-2	CASSDREGNTF	TGCGCCAGCAGTGACAGGGAAGGAAACACCTTC
TRBJ1-5	.	few	TRBV30	CAWSGGAQPQHF	TGTGCCTGGAGTGGGGGGGCTCAGCCCCAGCATTTT
TRBJ1-6	.	many	TRBV19	CASSIGSSPLHF	TGTGCCAGTAGTATCGGGAGTTCACCCCTCCACTTT
TRBJ1-5	.	many	TRBV19	CASSVTGYQPQHF	TGTGCCAGTAGTGTAACAGGGTATCAGCCCCAGCATTTT
TRBJ2-5	TRBD2	.	TRBV18	CASGAGDQETQYF	TGTGCCAGCGGCGCGGGGGATCAAGAGACCCAGTACTTC
TRBJ1-6	TRBD1	.	TRBV20-1	CSASKGTEDF	TGCAGTGCCAGCAAAGGGACAGAGGACTTT
TRBJ1-5	.	once	TRBV12-2	CASRLAGDPDSNQPQHF	TGTGCAAGTCGCTTAGCGGGAGATCCCGATAGCAATCAGCCCCAGCATTTT
TRBJ2-3	TRBD1	.	TRBV6-5	CASRFSSVPGGRTDTQYF	TGTGCCAGCAGGTTCTCTTCGGTCCCAGGGGGACGCACAGATACGCAGTATTTT
TRBJ1-6	.	many	TRBV7-9	CASSLQGFDSPLHF	TGTGCCAGCAGCTTACAGGGTTTTGATTCACCCCTCCACTTT
TRBJ2-5	TRBD2	many	TRBV6-1	CASSRGTSGETQYF	TGTGCCAGCAGTCGCGGGACTAGCGGGGAGACCCAGTACTTC
TRBJ2-6	.	many	TRBV24-1	CATSGRRAGANVLTF	TGTGCCACCAGTGGTCGGAGGGCTGGGGCCAACGTCCTGACTTTC
TRBJ2-7	.	many	TRBV7-9	CASSLGQAFYEQYF	TGTGCCAGCAGCTTAGGACAGGCGTTTTACGAGCAGTACTTC
TRBJ2-7	TRBD2	many	TRBV6-5	CASSFRDRGLAGAREQYF	TGTGCCAGCAGTTTCCGGGACAGAGGACTAGCGGGAGCTCGGGAGCAGTACTTC
TRBJ1-2	.	many	TRBV6-6	CASSLGPGGYGYTF	TGTGCCAGCAGTTTGGGGCCAGGCGGCTATGGCTACACCTTC
TRBJ2-3	.	few	TRBV2	CARRDNTDTQYF	TGTGCCAGAAGGGACAACACAGATACGCAGTATTTT
TRBJ2-7	TRBD2	few	TRBV6-5	CASSRGGLSYEQYF	TGTGCCAGCAGCCGCGGGGGGCTCTCCTACGAGCAGTACTTC
TRBJ2-2	.	.	TRBV7-8	CASSLGILVGSNTGELFF	TGTGCCAGCAGCTTAGGGATTCTAGTAGGCTCGAACACCGGGGAGCTGTTTTTT
TRBJ2-7	TRBD2	.	TRBV7-9	CASSLGQAGGRTYEQYF	TGTGCCAGCAGTTTGGGTCAGGCGGGAGGACGAACCTACGAGCAGTACTTC
TRBJ1-5	TRBD1	.	TRBV11-2	CASSFRDRVSNQPQHF	TGTGCCAGCAGCTTCCGGGACAGGGTTAGCAATCAGCCCCAGCATTTT
TRBJ1-1	.	.	TRBV4-1	CASSQDPGAPNTEAFF	TGCGCCAGCAGCCAAGACCCCGGGGCACCGAACACTGAAGCTTTCTTT
TRBJ1-2	.	many	TRBV11-2	CASSLDRNGYTF	TGTGCCAGCAGTTTAGATCGAAATGGCTACACCTTC
TRBJ1-5	.	many	TRBV6-1	CASSSRGVSNQPQHF	TGTGCCAGCAGCTCCCGCGGGGTAAGCAATCAGCCCCAGCATTTT
TRBJ2-7	TRBD2	many	TRBV19	CASQAGGPLDEQYF	TGTGCCAGCCAAGCGGGAGGGCCTTTGGACGAGCAGTACTTC
TRBJ1-5	.	many	TRBV20-1	CSARSTRDNQPQHF	TGCAGTGCTAGAAGCACTCGTGACAATCAGCCCCAGCATTTT
TRBJ2-7	.	many	TRBV4-1	CASSQETGPLEQYF	TGCGCCAGCAGCCAAGAGACAGGCCCCCTCGAGCAGTACTTC
TRBJ2-7	TRBD2	many	TRBV20-1	CSAKTGTSGVEQYF	TGCAGTGCTAAGACCGGGACTAGCGGGGTCGAGCAGTACTTC
TRBJ2-5	.	many	TRBV20-1	CSADTRTETQYF	TGCAGTGCTGACACTAGGACGGAGACCCAGTACTTC
TRBJ1-4	.	.	TRBV28	CASTSAGEGGKLFF	TGTGCCAGCACCTCAGCAGGGGAGGGCGGAAAACTGTTTTTT
TRBJ2-1	.	.	TRBV5-1	CASRSDGVNDEQFF	TGCGCCAGCAGAAGTGACGGTGTCAACGATGAGCAGTTCTTC
TRBJ2-5	TRBD1	few	TRBV2	CASSYSGGRLETQYF	TGTGCCAGCAGCTACTCAGGGGGCCGATTGGAGACCCAGTACTTC
TRBJ2-7	TRBD2	many	TRBV4-1	CASSQGLAGDYEQYF	TGCGCCAGCAGCCAAGGACTAGCGGGGGACTACGAGCAGTACTTC
TRBJ2-5	TRBD2	many	TRBV5-8	CASSLPSGGAGQQTQYF	TGTGCCAGCAGCTTGCCCAGCGGGGGGGCAGGTCAACAGACCCAGTACTTC
TRBJ2-5	.	once	TRBV5-1	CASSLGSPGETQYF	TGCGCCAGCAGCTTAGGGTCCCCCGGGGAGACCCAGTACTTC
TRBJ1-6	TRBD1	.	TRBV7-2	CASNFGQGRNSPLHF	TGTGCCAGCAACTTCGGACAGGGCAGGAATTCACCCCTCCACTTT
TRBJ1-1	.	.	TRBV20-1	CSAREREAFF	TGCAGTGCTAGAGAGAGGGAAGCTTTCTTT
TRBJ2-7	.	many	TRBV29-1	CSGAGSGGEQYF	TGCAGCGGTGCCGGGAGCGGTGGTGAGCAGTACTTC
TRBJ1-1	TRBD1	.	TRBV11-1	CASSLVQGARETEAFF	TGTGCCAGCAGCTTAGTTCAGGGGGCGCGGGAGACTGAAGCTTTCTTT
TRBJ1-2	.	.	TRBV7-9	CASSGIVYTF	TGTGCCAGCAGCGGAATTGTCTACACCTTC
TRBJ2-5	TRBD1	.	TRBV9	CASSAGTGSPKETQYF	TGTGCCAGCAGCGCCGGGACAGGTTCCCCAAAAGAGACCCAGTACTTC
TRBJ1-3	.	.	TRBV9	CASSALGLSGNTIYF	TGTGCCAGCAGCGCTCTTGGGCTCTCTGGAAACACCATATATTTT
TRBJ1-2	.	many	TRBV6-6	CASWGDNRHGYTF	TGTGCCAGCTGGGGGGACAATCGACACGGCTACACCTTC
TRBJ2-5	TRBD2	many	TRBV19	CASSIGTSDRQETQYF	TGTGCCAGTAGTATAGGGACTAGCGACCGGCAAGAGACCCAGTACTTC
TRBJ1-2	TRBD1	many	TRBV7-3	CASSLTPGQGNYGYTF	TGTGCCAGCAGCTTAACCCCGGGACAGGGGAACTATGGCTACACCTTC
TRBJ2-7	.	few	TRBV10-3	CASSLNAGWIPSSYEQYF	TGTGCCAGCAGTTTAAATGCAGGGTGGATACCAAGCTCCTACGAGCAGTACTTC
TRBJ1-4	TRBD1	.	TRBV2	CASSHMGQGLGSNEKLFF	TGCGCCAGCAGCCATATGGGACAGGGGCTCGGTAGTAATGAAAAACTGTTTTTT
TRBJ1-2	.	many	TRBV20-1	CSARISRGNHYGYTF	TGCAGTGCTAGAATTTCCAGGGGAAACCACTATGGCTACACCTTC
TRBJ1-1	.	.	TRBV9	CASSPNLWSGYSDTEAFF	TGTGCCAGCAGCCCCAATCTCTGGTCGGGGTACAGCGACACTGAAGCTTTCTTT
TRBJ1-6	.	many	TRBV5-4	CASSLAQGISPLHF	TGTGCCAGCAGCTTGGCGCAGGGAATTTCACCCCTCCACTTT